This T cell receptor beta chain came from a study of blood T cell repertoires in COVID-19. Those enrolled in Seattle joined during active infection and were followed longitudinally afterward. Assay used: immunoSEQ multiplex PCR; TCRdb lists only in-frame clones, some missing. In the table there are 120,000 to 150,000 clones, roughly 90% of which are singletons. There are 16 residues in the CDR3. Germline-derived CDR1 and CDR2 are SGHRS and YFSETQ. With V trimmed by 4 bases and J by 2 bases, 6 bases remained unmatched. J is TRBJ2-5 and V is TRBV5-1; 12 bases map to TRBD2. The source material was peripheral blood. The clonotype originates from a human donor with COVID-19, enrolled during active disease. The donor label of this sample is uncertain. The DNA for the CDR3 is TGCGCCAGCAGCCGTCCAGGACTAGCGGGACAAGAGACCCAGTACTTC. It encodes CASSRPGLAGQETQYF.